Each of the 14 T cell receptor beta chains below was sequenced from the same sample in a study of T cells in Graves' hyperthyroidism and ophthalmopathy. Amplification of TCR beta CDR3 regions was performed using RNA transcripts as template. The HTBI primer set served for first-round RT-PCR of the TCR CDR3. A single record per CDR3 protein comes from TCRdb applying MiXCR to the multiplex PCR reads. The sample includes some 440,000 distinct CDR3 sequences, around 14% of them seen just once. Sequencing was done on a sample of blood. These receptors originate from a young woman with Graves' hyperthyroidism.

This clonotype was recorded many times. V gene TRBV20-1 combines with J gene TRBJ1-6; TRBD1 is a possible D gene (6 bases). The germline gives CDR1 DFQATT, CDR2 SNEGSKA (reference sequence). V gave up 6 bases and J gave up 10 bases, with 22 bases separating them. The CDR3 has 15 residues. Here the CDR3 DNA reads TGCAGTGCAACCACAGGGTGGCCGGACGGCTCACCCCTCCACTTT. It codes for CSATTGWPDGSPLHF.

This clonotype was recorded a few times. This chain connects TRBV27 to TRBJ2-4; D gene uncertain. Germline CDR1 MNHEY, CDR2 SMNVEV (reference sequence). With 4 bases removed from V and 0 bases from J, the gap between germline ends came to 7 bases. The CDR3 sequence is 14 residues long. The CDR3 bases are TGTGCCAGCAGTTCCCCCCTAGCCAAAAACATTCAGTACTTC. Amino acid sequence: CASSSPLAKNIQYF.

This clonotype showed up just a few times. This chain links TRBV6-2 or TRBV6-3 with TRBJ2-5; 14 bases align to TRBD2. Germline-derived CDR1 and CDR2 are MNHEY and SVGEGT. This CDR3 has 16 amino acids. The J segment lost 5 bases and the V segment lost 5 bases, leaving 7 bases of the junction unmatched. The DNA of the CDR3 is TGTGCCAGCAGTCAGGGGACTAGCGGGAGTTTTGAGACCCAGTACTTC. Encoded protein: CASSQGTSGSFETQYF.

The V gene is TRBV19, the J gene TRBJ2-4, with D hard to call. Trimming removed 2 bases at V and 2 bases at J, with 22 bases between. From germline, CDR1 is LNHDA and CDR2 SQIVND (reference sequence). The CDR3 sequence is 19 residues long. The CDR3 DNA follows: TGTGCCAGTAGTATATGGCAGGTTAAGATAGAAGAACCCAAAAACATTCAGTACTTC. Encoded protein: CASSIWQVKIEEPKNIQYF.

This sequence joins TRBV28 and TRBJ2-3, with D tentatively TRBD2 (6 bases). Germline values: CDR1 MDHEN, CDR2 SYDVKM. This CDR3 is 14 amino acids long. Trimming removed 3 bases from V and 5 bases from J, with 12 bases in between. The CDR3 reads CASSLEGPVDTQYF. CDR3 bases: TGTGCCAGCAGTTTGGAGGGGCCGGTAGATACGCAGTATTTT.

The rearrangement links TRBV12-3 or TRBV12-4 to TRBJ2-1; perhaps D is TRBD1 or TRBD2 (5 bases each). The V and J ends lost 10 bases and 7 bases respectively, with 11 bases between them. There are 11 residues in the CDR3. The CDR3 nucleotides are TGTGCCACCAACGAGGGGAATGAGCAGTTCTTC. It codes for CATNEGNEQFF.

This clonotype was seen at least ten times. The chain uses TRBV2 and TRBJ2-3; D might be TRBD1 or TRBD2, each matching 5 bases. The V gene's germline CDR1 is SNHLY and CDR2 FYNNEI. V lost 4 bases to trimming and J lost 4 bases, with 15 bases between them. The CDR3 runs 15 residues. The CDR3: CASSGWGSGADTQYF. CDR3 in DNA: TGTGCCAGCAGTGGGTGGGGGAGCGGAGCAGATACGCAGTATTTT.

In its sample, this clonotype was seen many times. The gene calls are TRBV11-2 and TRBJ2-7; D perhaps matches TRBD2 (6 bases). In germline, CDR1 is SGHAT, CDR2 FQNNGV. With 5 bases removed from V and 5 bases from J, the gap between germline ends came to 22 bases. This CDR3 is 16 amino acids long. The DNA of the CDR3 is TGTGCCAGCAGCATAGGGCCCGGGTTAGGAGGGAACGAGCAGTACTTC. This codes for CASSIGPGLGGNEQYF.

This clonotype was recorded at least ten times. The V gene is TRBV29-1, the J gene TRBJ2-1; no clear D gene. Trimming pared 3 bases from V and 2 bases from J, leaving 5 bases between. Germline lookup yields CDR1 SQVTM and CDR2 ANQGSEA. The CDR3 covers 12 residues. DNA of the CDR3: TGCAGCGTTGAGCCAGCCTACAATGAGCAGTTCTTC. This encodes CSVEPAYNEQFF.

This clonotype appeared many times. Here the CDR3 DNA reads TGTGCCAGCAGCCCCGGGGCATTCAATACGCAGTATTTT. Its protein product is CASSPGAFNTQYF. The rearrangement links TRBV11-2 to TRBJ2-3, with D perhaps given as TRBD1 or TRBD2 (5 bases each). CDR3 size: 13 residues. The germline V gene encodes CDR1 SGHAT and CDR2 FQNNGV. Trimming cost V 5 bases and J 7 bases, with 13 bases left between them.

This rearrangement joins TRBV6-1 to TRBJ2-2; 9 bases are shared with TRBD1. The CDR3 extends over 13 amino acids. V dropped 8 bases and J dropped 6; count of bases not matched to a gene: 4. Germline CDR1 is MNHNS and CDR2 is SASEGT. CDR3 protein: CASGTGGSGELFF. In nucleotides, the CDR3 is TGTGCCAGCGGAACAGGGGGCTCCGGGGAGCTGTTTTTT.

In its sample, this clonotype was seen many times. This chain uses TRBV12-3 or TRBV12-4 with TRBJ1-3; tentative D call: TRBD1 (6 bases). V lost 7 bases and J lost 4, with 14 bases in between. There are 14 residues in the CDR3. The CDR3 nucleotides are TGTGCCAGCACCTCAACAGGGTCGGGAAACACCATATATTTT. Translation: CASTSTGSGNTIYF.

The V gene is TRBV6-1, the J gene TRBJ2-3; TRBD1 matches 7 bases. The CDR3 spans 14 residues. The junction had 5 bases not matched to a gene; V was cut back by 6 bases and J by 2 bases. Per the germline V gene, CDR1 is MNHNS and CDR2 is SASEGT. This chain's CDR3 is CASSRQGHTDTQYF. Here the CDR3 DNA reads TGTGCCAGCAGCCGACAGGGCCACACAGATACGCAGTATTTT.

This clonotype occurred many times. The chain couples TRBV2 to TRBJ2-5, with a weak D call TRBD2 (6 bases). This CDR3 has 17 amino acids. V shed 1 base and J shed 2 bases, with 17 bases lying between them. CDR1 SNHLY and CDR2 FYNNEI come from the germline V gene. CDR3 in DNA: TGTGCCAGCAGTGAAGGGCAGGCTAGCGCTTATCAAGAGACCCAGTACTTC. Protein: CASSEGQASAYQETQYF.